The following is a T cell receptor (beta chain) sequence with its context. Its cognate antigen is unknown. The CDR3 totals 15 residues. V lost 7 bases, J lost 4 bases, and 16 bases lay in between. Germline values: CDR1 SGHVS, CDR2 FQNEAQ. This sample is drawn from a study of radiotherapy plus CTLA-4 blockade in lung cancer. Study-wide background: Patients showed objective responses in about a sixth of cases, and disease control was achieved by less than 35%.

The table came from immunoSEQ multiplex PCR; TCRdb's copy has only in-frame clones and leaves some out. Here the sample spans around 90,000 clones, about four fifths being singletons. It was focal radiation plus CTLA-4 blockade with ipilimumab that patients with chemo-refractory metastatic non-small-cell lung cancer received. General study results and limits: In blood, early T cell clone dynamics reportedly predicted response best, together with interferon-beta. Peripheral blood showed expansion of tumor-derived TCR clones after radiotherapy and ipilimumab.

Sample: peripheral blood, taken from a patient treated with radiotherapy plus ipilimumab. The V call is TRBV7-8, the J call TRBJ2-2; D is ambiguous. The TCR was taken from a human donor with non-small cell lung cancer who had stable disease on radiotherapy plus ipilimumab. The CDR3 here is CASTPGNSLTGELFF. The CDR3 DNA is TGTGCCAGCACCCCGGGTAACAGCCTCACCGGGGAGCTGTTTTTT. Full variable domain (outside the CDR3, taken from reference TRBV7-8 and TRBJ2-2): GAGVSQSPRYKVAKRGQDVALRCDPISGHVSLFWYQQALGQGPEFLTYFQNEAQLDKSGLPSDRFFAERPEGSVSTLKIQRTQQEDSAVYLCASTPGNSLTGELFFGEGSRLTVL.